One sample yielded the 23 T cell receptor beta chains listed below, sequenced in a study of shared clonotypes between healthy human individuals. Assay: immunoSEQ multiplex PCR; the TCRdb copy retains only in-frame clones and omits some. The sample yields some 2,000,000 clones, about 95% seen once. Cells designated naive CD8 were CD45RO-negative and were positively selected for CCR7, with terminally differentiated effector memory CD45RA+ cells excluded. The sequencing sample was made of naive CD8+ T cells sorted from blood. Source of these receptors: a man aged 18 to 30 in good health.

This clone has just a few counts. At the DNA level, this CDR3 is encoded by other sequences in the same sample as well. V is TRBV18 and J is TRBJ2-3, with 11 bases that match TRBD2. V trimming: 5 bases; J trimming: 3 bases; junction bases outside the gene matches: 4. The CDR3 length is 15 residues. Germline CDR1 is KGHSH and CDR2 is LQKENI. CDR3 DNA: TGTGCCAGCTCATTACTAGCGGGAGAGACAGATACGCAGTATTTT. It codes for CASSLLAGETDTQYF.

This clone was counted a single time. The chain joins TRBV9 to TRBJ2-3; D could derive from TRBD1 or TRBD2 (5 bases each). Trimming removed 4 bases from V and 4 bases from J, with 19 bases in between. The CDR3 has 16 residues. Germline assignment: CDR1 SGDLS and CDR2 YYNGEE. This chain's CDR3 is CASSYAVEGLSDTQYF. The CDR3 nucleotides are TGTGCCAGCAGCTACGCGGTTGAGGGGTTGTCAGATACGCAGTATTTT.

As regards this clone: This CDR3 is also generated by other DNA sequences in the sample. The chain combines TRBV11-2 with TRBJ2-1; 10 nucleotides match TRBD2. Unmatched junction bases numbered 5, after V lost 5 bases and J lost 4 bases. This CDR3 is built from 15 residues. CDR1 and CDR2 (germline): SGHAT, FQNNGV. This chain's CDR3 is CASSPTSGRYNEQFF. In nucleotides, the CDR3 is TGTGCCAGCAGCCCGACTAGCGGGCGTTACAATGAGCAGTTCTTC.

Of note for this clone: This same CDR3 is encoded by further DNA sequences in the sample. J is TRBJ2-6 and V is TRBV7-9; D remains unclear. The CDR3 spans 15 residues. Germline CDR1 SEHNR, CDR2 FQNEAQ (reference sequence). Trimming pared 6 bases from V and 2 bases from J, leaving 11 bases between. The CDR3 reads CASSSTGPGANVLTF. CDR3 DNA sequence: TGTGCCAGCAGTTCAACTGGCCCTGGGGCCAACGTCCTGACTTTC.

The rearrangement joins TRBV7-2 to TRBJ1-3, with unresolved D. The CDR3 has 15 amino acids. The germline V and J ends were trimmed by 5 bases and 0 bases, with 11 bases remaining between them. Germline CDR1 reads SGHTA; CDR2 reads FQGNSA. The CDR3 loop is CASSIGRSSGNTIYF. The CDR3 region has the DNA TGTGCCAGCAGCATCGGACGGAGCTCTGGAAACACCATATATTTT.

CDR3 bases: TGTGCCATCAGTGAGTTACGCCCTTGGGGCCCATCTTCTGATGGCTACACCTTC. Translation gives CAISELRPWGPSSDGYTF. V gene TRBV10-3 combines with J gene TRBJ1-2, with TRBD1 as a possible D gene (5 bases). V was trimmed by 1 base and J by 6 bases, leaving 24 bases between them. The CDR3 consists of 18 residues. CDR1 is ENHRY and CDR2 is SYGVKD in the germline V gene.

This sequence joins TRBV9 and TRBJ2-1, with TRBD2 matching 7 bases. Germline trimming cut 3 bases from V and 8 bases from J; bases unmatched to any gene: 11. From germline, CDR1 is SGDLS and CDR2 YYNGEE. The CDR3 is 15 amino acids. CDR3 protein: CASSGDYPRPHEQFF. The CDR3 DNA reads as TGTGCCAGCAGCGGGGACTACCCGCGGCCCCATGAGCAGTTCTTC.

V gene TRBV27 combines with J gene TRBJ2-3; 11 positions match TRBD2. Germline loops: CDR1 MNHEY, CDR2 SMNVEV (reference sequence). This CDR3 contains 16 residues. Trimming at V came to 2 bases and at J to 6 bases, leaving 7 bases not matched to a gene. The CDR3 spells CASSLVAGGLPDTQYF. Written as DNA, the CDR3 is TGTGCCAGCAGTTTAGTAGCGGGGGGGCTTCCGGATACGCAGTATTTT.

Points on this clone: Other DNA sequences in this sample translate to the same CDR3. This rearrangement joins TRBV27 to TRBJ2-7; 10 nucleotides match TRBD1. There are 12 residues in the CDR3. Trimming cost V 5 bases and J 6 bases; bases outside gene matches: 1. Germline V lookup: CDR1 MNHEY, CDR2 SMNVEV (reference sequence). The chain's CDR3 is CASSGQGGEQYF. Here the CDR3 DNA reads TGTGCCAGCAGTGGACAGGGGGGCGAGCAGTACTTC.

CDR3 bases: TGTGCCAGTAGTACAGACAGCTATTACCGAGAAAACATTCAGTACTTC. This encodes CASSTDSYYRENIQYF. The rearrangement uses TRBV19 and TRBJ2-4; perhaps TRBD1 as D (5 bases). CDR1 LNHDA and CDR2 SQIVND come from the germline V gene (reference sequence). There are 16 residues in the CDR3. Trimming shortened V by 4 bases and J by 5 bases, and 18 bases separated the two germline ends.

V is TRBV7-9 and J is TRBJ1-1; no firm D call. The CDR3 is 13 amino acids. CDR1 is SEHNR, CDR2 FQNEAQ, per germline (reference sequence). V shed 2 bases and J shed 0 bases, with 4 bases lying between them. The CDR3, as DNA: TGTGCCAGCAGCTTATACGTGAACACTGAAGCTTTCTTT. Translating it yields CASSLYVNTEAFF. The entire variable domain, with the rest obtained from reference TRBV7-9 and TRBJ1-1, is as follows: DTGVSQNPRHKITKRGQNVTFRCDPISEHNRLYWYRQTLGQGPEFLTYFQNEAQLEKSRLLSDRFSAERPKGSFSTLEIQRTEQGDSAMYLCASSLYVNTEAFFGQGTRLTVV.

The rearrangement uses TRBV2 and TRBJ1-3; the D gene is possibly TRBD1 (6 bases). The germline V gene encodes CDR1 SNHLY and CDR2 FYNNEI. V was clipped by 6 bases and J by 0 bases, with 15 bases between them. The length of the CDR3 is 16 residues. The CDR3 nucleotides are TGTGCCAGCAGGAGGGGGACGGAGGGCTCTGGAAACACCATATATTTT. This codes for CASRRGTEGSGNTIYF.

V and J are TRBV6-1 and TRBJ1-4; D is perhaps TRBD1 (5 bases). CDR3 size: 15 residues. The germline V gene has CDR1 MNHNS and CDR2 SASEGT. Trimming removed 5 bases at V and 6 bases at J, with 16 bases between. In DNA form, the CDR3 reads TGTGCCAGCAGTCAGACGGGGCTTATCGATGAAAAACTGTTTTTT. This gives the protein CASSQTGLIDEKLFF.

The genes are TRBV28 and TRBJ1-5; D possibly corresponds to TRBD1 (6 bases). The CDR3 sequence is 17 residues long. Trimming took 4 bases from V and 0 from J, leaving 16 bases between them. Germline V gene sequence: CDR1 MDHEN, CDR2 SYDVKM. CDR3 residues: CASSSRGAGHSNQPQHF. DNA of the CDR3: TGTGCCAGCAGTTCACGGGGGGCAGGACATAGCAATCAGCCCCAGCATTTT.

This chain joins TRBV13 and TRBJ1-1; no clear D. The CDR3 covers 15 residues. Germline V CDR1 and CDR2: PRHDT, FYEKMQ (reference sequence). Deletions cut 6 bases from V and 3 bases from J, with 17 bases between. Here the CDR3 reads CASSSIGGGDTEAFF. CDR3 in DNA: TGTGCCAGCAGTTCTATCGGAGGCGGGGACACTGAAGCTTTCTTT.

The gene calls are TRBV10-2 and TRBJ1-1, with TRBD1 matching over 9 bases. This CDR3 has 15 amino acids. Germline lookup yields CDR1 WSHSY and CDR2 SAAADI. J was trimmed by 10 bases and V by 3 bases; bases with no gene match: 12. Here the CDR3 reads CASSDSIEGQGAAFF. The CDR3 region has the DNA TGCGCCAGCAGTGATTCCATCGAGGGACAGGGTGCAGCTTTCTTT.

The chain uses TRBV27 and TRBJ2-7; maybe TRBD1 (5 bases). Germline CDR1 is MNHEY and CDR2 is SMNVEV (reference sequence). CDR3 length: 13 residues. Trimming left V 4 bases short and J 5 bases short, with 12 bases between. CDR3 sequence (DNA): TGTGCCAGCAGTTCGGCAGGGCCCCACGAGCAGTACTTC. It codes for CASSSAGPHEQYF.

This chain joins TRBV6-1 and TRBJ2-7, with D hard to call. V was pared by 2 bases and J by 2 bases, with 13 bases between. CDR3 length: 15 residues. Germline V gene data show CDR1 as MNHNS and CDR2 as SASEGT. As DNA, the CDR3 is TGTGCCAGCAGTGAAATCTTCTCGACCGCCTACGAGCAGTACTTC. Amino acid sequence: CASSEIFSTAYEQYF.

The chain is built from TRBV28 and TRBJ1-2, with D hard to call. The CDR3 length is 11 residues. Germline-derived CDR1 and CDR2 are MDHEN and SYDVKM. The V end lost 6 bases, the J end lost 8 bases, and 10 bases lay between the germline ends. CDR3 in DNA: TGTGCCAGCAGACTCGAGACCGGCTACACCTTC. Protein product: CASRLETGYTF.

This chain links TRBV7-8 with TRBJ2-1; 7 bases line up with TRBD1. The germline gives CDR1 SGHVS, CDR2 FQNEAQ. This CDR3 region has 15 residues. Germline trimming cut 3 bases from V and 9 bases from J; bases unmatched to any gene: 11. DNA of the CDR3: TGTGCCAGCAGCTTTGAAGGGACAGCCCCTTTTGAGCAGTTCTTC. Translated: CASSFEGTAPFEQFF. The full variable domain, its missing parts supplied by reference TRBV7-8 and TRBJ2-1, is GAGVSQSPRYKVAKRGQDVALRCDPISGHVSLFWYQQALGQGPEFLTYFQNEAQLDKSGLPSDRFFAERPEGSVSTLKIQRTQQEDSAVYLCASSFEGTAPFEQFFGPGTRLTVL.

This chain connects TRBV9 to TRBJ2-2, with D perhaps given as TRBD1 or TRBD2 (5 bases each). The V gene lost 4 bases and the J gene lost 6 bases, with 22 bases spanning the gap. This CDR3 has 17 residues. Germline loops: CDR1 SGDLS, CDR2 YYNGEE. The CDR3 DNA is TGTGCCAGCAGCTTAGGAGTGGGGACGCTCGATTCCGGGGAGCTGTTTTTT. This sequence encodes CASSLGVGTLDSGELFF. Combining the CDR3 with reference TRBV9 and TRBJ2-2 gives the whole variable domain DSGVTQTPKHLITATGQRVTLRCSPRSGDLSVYWYQQSLDQGLQFLIQYYNGEERAKGNILERFSAQQFPDLHSELNLSSLELGDSALYFCASSLGVGTLDSGELFFGEGSRLTVL.

The chain combines TRBV4-3 with TRBJ1-4; no clear D. Germline CDR1 LGHNA, CDR2 YSLEER. Trimming shortened V by 2 bases and J by 6 bases, and 19 bases separated the two germline ends. There are 17 residues in the CDR3. CDR3 region: CASSQNLGDLADEKLFF. The DNA for the CDR3 is TGCGCCAGCAGCCAAAACCTGGGAGACCTGGCGGATGAAAAACTGTTTTTT.

This chain connects TRBV30 to TRBJ1-6, with TRBD1 matching 7 bases. V lost 0 bases, J lost 7 bases, and 6 bases stayed unmatched. The germline V gene has CDR1 GTSNPN and CDR2 SVGIG (reference sequence). The CDR3 contains 15 residues. The CDR3 sequence is CAWSVLTGVNSPLHF. CDR3 DNA sequence: TGTGCCTGGAGTGTACTAACAGGGGTGAATTCACCCCTCCACTTT.